One and the same sample provided the 14 T cell receptor beta chains below, sequenced in a study of regulatory T cells in long-lasting Graves disease. Time point in this sample: newly diagnosed GD, antithyroid drugs for less than 3 months. PBMCs were the source of the RNA used for TCR sequencing. To make TCR beta libraries, researchers used iRepertoire HTBI primers and Arm-PCR of CDR3 regions. One entry per CDR3 protein, called by TCRdb with MiXCR from the multiplex PCR reads. The sample holds a few hundred thousand distinct CDR3 sequences; 15% to 20% are singletons and the top ten take 20% to 25%. The same data also went into a second study, on T cells in Graves' hyperthyroidism and ophthalmopathy.

Sequencing used peripheral blood mononuclear cells (PBMCs), obtained at new diagnosis, from a patient treated with antithyroid drugs. These receptor sequences come from a woman under 30 with Graves disease.

This clonotype was found many times. The chain couples TRBV9 to TRBJ1-2; TRBD1 is a possible D gene (5 bases). CDR1 is SGDLS and CDR2 is YYNGEE in the germline V gene. V lost 0 bases, J lost 4 bases, and 7 bases lay in between. This CDR3 region has 13 residues. The CDR3 DNA follows: TGTGCCAGCAGCGTAGGCGGGGGCTATGGCTACACCTTC. Translation: CASSVGGGYGYTF. The whole variable domain, filled in from reference TRBV9 and TRBJ1-2, reads DSGVTQTPKHLITATGQRVTLRCSPRSGDLSVYWYQQSLDQGLQFLIQYYNGEERAKGNILERFSAQQFPDLHSELNLSSLELGDSALYFCASSVGGGYGYTFGSGTRLTVV.

This clonotype was recorded only once. Its ends do not fully match the called genes, so a read error is possible. The chain is built from TRBV20-1 and TRBJ2-3, with TRBD2 as a possible D gene (6 bases). CDR3 length: 15 amino acids. CDR1 and CDR2 (germline): DFQATT, SNEGSKA (reference sequence). The DNA of the CDR3 is TGCAGTGCTAGAGGGCTGGCGGAGGGCCCAGATACGCGGTATTTT. Its translation is CSARGLAEGPDTRYF.

This clonotype occurred many times. The V call is TRBV20-1, the J call TRBJ2-1; 7 bases map to TRBD2. Trimming took 4 bases from V and 9 from J; bases not matched to a gene: 12. This CDR3 spans 14 amino acids. Germline-derived CDR1 and CDR2 are DFQATT and SNEGSKA (reference sequence). CDR3 nucleotide sequence: TGCAGTGCTACCTCTGGGGGAGCGGGGTTTGAGCAGTTCTTC. Its protein is CSATSGGAGFEQFF.

V and J are TRBV20-1 and TRBJ2-7; D is perhaps TRBD2 (6 bases). V shed 0 bases and J shed 7 bases, with 13 bases lying between them. CDR1 is DFQATT and CDR2 is SNEGSKA in the germline V gene (reference sequence). The CDR3 spans 13 residues. The CDR3 here is CSARDRAGREQYF. CDR3 in DNA: TGCAGTGCTAGAGATAGAGCAGGGAGGGAGCAGTACTTC.

In its sample, this clonotype was seen many times. This chain links TRBV10-3 with TRBJ2-7; D is tentatively TRBD1 or TRBD2 (5 bases each). The CDR3 has 13 residues. V lost 4 bases to trimming and J lost 7 bases, with 14 bases between them. Looked up from germline, CDR1 is ENHRY and CDR2 is SYGVKD. CDR3 in DNA: TGTGCCATCAGTGCCGGGACCCCGGGGGAGCAGTACTTC. It codes for CAISAGTPGEQYF.

In its sample, this clonotype was seen many times. The chain joins TRBV29-1 to TRBJ2-5; the match to TRBD1 covers 8 bases. This CDR3 comprises 16 residues. The J segment lost 0 bases and the V segment lost 1 base, leaving 7 bases of the junction unmatched. Germline CDR1 and CDR2: SQVTM and ANQGSEA. Written as DNA, the CDR3 is TGCAGCGTTGAAGTCTTAGGGGACAGGTACCAAGAGACCCAGTACTTC. It translates to CSVEVLGDRYQETQYF. Looking up the rest from reference TRBV29-1 and TRBJ2-5 gives the full variable domain: SAVISQKPSRDICQRGTSLTIQCQVDSQVTMMFWYRQQPGQSLTLIATANQGSEATYESGFVIDKFPISRPNLTFSTLTVSNMSPEDSSIYLCSVEVLGDRYQETQYFGPGTRLLVL.

Remarks on this clonotype: This likely came from a read error, as a far larger clone is one base away. The V and J genes are TRBV11-2 and TRBJ2-7; no clear D. Germline CDR1 and CDR2: SGHAT and FQNNGV. Trimming pared 4 bases from V and 2 bases from J, leaving 12 bases between. This CDR3 has 14 residues. The CDR3 DNA reads as TGTGCCAGCAGCTCGGACGGACCACCCTACGAGCAGTACTTC. Translating gives CASSSDGPPYEQYF.

This clonotype was observed a handful of times. This chain joins TRBV3-1 and TRBJ1-3; D is unclear. Trimming took off 0 bases at V and 0 bases at J, with 9 bases between the two ends. Germline CDR1 LGHDT, CDR2 YNNKEL (reference sequence). The CDR3 has 16 amino acids. The CDR3 DNA sequence: TGTGCCAGCAGCCAAGAGGCAAACCTCTCTGGAAACACCATATATTTT. Amino acids: CASSQEANLSGNTIYF.

The chain uses TRBV9 and TRBJ1-1; 7 bases fit TRBD1. Germline CDR1 and CDR2: SGDLS and YYNGEE. The CDR3 is 15 amino acids. Losses at the gene ends were 0 bases for V and 4 bases for J; bases not matched to a gene: 6. CDR3 coding DNA: TGTGCCAGCAGCGTAGAGGGACAGACCCCCACTGAAGCTTTCTTT. Residues: CASSVEGQTPTEAFF.

Only a few counts were recorded for this clonotype. The chain is built from TRBV10-2 and TRBJ2-1; D unclear. This CDR3 spans 16 amino acids. Germline V gene sequence: CDR1 WSHSY, CDR2 SAAADI. Trimming shortened V by 10 bases and J by 1 base, and 20 bases separated the two germline ends. The CDR3 is CATRPELGESYNEQFF. The CDR3 nucleotides read TGCGCCACCAGACCCGAACTTGGAGAATCCTACAATGAGCAGTTCTTC.

Regarding this clonotype: This likely reflects a read error, since a far larger clone is one base away. V and J are TRBV28 and TRBJ2-1; 14 bases line up with TRBD2. The germline V gene encodes CDR1 MDHEN and CDR2 SYDVKM. The CDR3 is 17 residues long. V was pared by 1 base and J by 9 bases, with 8 bases of the junction left unmatched. Here the CDR3 DNA reads TGTGCCAGCAGTTTATCCTCGGGACTAGCGGGAGTGGGTGAGCAGTTCTTC. The encoded protein is CASSLSSGLAGVGEQFF.

This clonotype was seen repeatedly, ten times or more. This sequence joins TRBV7-9 and TRBJ2-1; TRBD1 is a possible D gene (5 bases). The CDR3 contains 14 residues. The V end lost 1 base, the J end lost 7 bases, and 11 bases lay between the germline ends. Germline V CDR1 and CDR2: SEHNR, FQNEAQ (reference sequence). The CDR3 DNA reads as TGTGCCAGCAGCTTAGTCGCAGGGCCGAATGAGCAGTTCTTC. Translating it yields CASSLVAGPNEQFF.

This clonotype was detected many times. This chain connects TRBV6-2 or TRBV6-3 to TRBJ1-1, with no clear D. V shed 2 bases and J shed 6 bases, with 19 bases lying between them. CDR1 is MNHEY, CDR2 SVGEGT, per germline. This CDR3 contains 16 residues. The CDR3 is CASSYRAVAEQPEAFF. CDR3 bases: TGTGCCAGCAGTTACCGGGCAGTCGCTGAACAGCCTGAAGCTTTCTTT.

The chain carries TRBV5-1 and TRBJ2-7; no clear D. The V and J ends lost 4 bases and 2 bases respectively, with 16 bases between them. Germline loops: CDR1 SGHRS, CDR2 YFSETQ. The CDR3 runs 15 residues. CDR3 sequence reads: CASSSQDLGAYEQYF. Written as DNA, the CDR3 is TGCGCCAGCAGCAGCCAAGATCTTGGGGCCTACGAGCAGTACTTC.